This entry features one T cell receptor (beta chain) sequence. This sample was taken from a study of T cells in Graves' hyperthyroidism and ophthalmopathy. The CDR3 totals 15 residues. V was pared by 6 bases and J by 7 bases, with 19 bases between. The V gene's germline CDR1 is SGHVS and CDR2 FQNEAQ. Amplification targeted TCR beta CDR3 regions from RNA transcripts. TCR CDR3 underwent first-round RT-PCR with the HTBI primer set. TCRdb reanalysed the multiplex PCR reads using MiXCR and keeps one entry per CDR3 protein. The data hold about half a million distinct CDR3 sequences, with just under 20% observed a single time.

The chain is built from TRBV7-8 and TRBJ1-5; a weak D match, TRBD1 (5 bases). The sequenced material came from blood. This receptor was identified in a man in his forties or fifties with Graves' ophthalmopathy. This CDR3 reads CASSEDGWRDQPQHF. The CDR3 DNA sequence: TGTGCCAGCAGTGAGGACGGGTGGAGGGACCAGCCCCAGCATTTT.